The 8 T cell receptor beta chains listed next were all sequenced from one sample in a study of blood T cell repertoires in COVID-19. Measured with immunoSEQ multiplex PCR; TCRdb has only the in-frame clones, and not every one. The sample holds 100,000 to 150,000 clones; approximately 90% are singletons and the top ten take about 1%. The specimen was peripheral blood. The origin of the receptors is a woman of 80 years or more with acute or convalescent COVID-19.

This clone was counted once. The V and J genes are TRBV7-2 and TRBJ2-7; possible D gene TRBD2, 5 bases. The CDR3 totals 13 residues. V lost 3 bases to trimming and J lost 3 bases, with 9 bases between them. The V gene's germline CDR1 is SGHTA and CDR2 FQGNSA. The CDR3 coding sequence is TGTGCCAGCAGCTTGGGCGGACTCTACGAGCAGTACTTC. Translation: CASSLGGLYEQYF.

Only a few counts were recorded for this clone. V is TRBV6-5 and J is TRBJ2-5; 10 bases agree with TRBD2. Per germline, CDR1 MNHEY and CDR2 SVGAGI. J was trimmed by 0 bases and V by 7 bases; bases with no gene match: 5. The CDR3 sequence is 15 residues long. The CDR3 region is CASTLTSGYQETQYF. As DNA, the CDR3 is TGTGCCAGCACCTTGACTAGCGGGTACCAAGAGACCCAGTACTTC.

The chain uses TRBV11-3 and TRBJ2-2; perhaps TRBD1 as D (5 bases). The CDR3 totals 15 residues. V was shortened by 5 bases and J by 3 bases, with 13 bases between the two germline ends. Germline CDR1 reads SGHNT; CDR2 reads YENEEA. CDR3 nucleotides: TGTGCCAGCAGCCCCCGTCTAGGGGACACCGGGGAGCTGTTTTTT. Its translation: CASSPRLGDTGELFF.

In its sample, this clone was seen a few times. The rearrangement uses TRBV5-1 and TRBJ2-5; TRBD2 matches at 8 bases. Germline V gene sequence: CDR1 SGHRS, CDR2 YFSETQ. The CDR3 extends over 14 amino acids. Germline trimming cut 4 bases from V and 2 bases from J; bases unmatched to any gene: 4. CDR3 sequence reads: CASSPTSEQETQYF. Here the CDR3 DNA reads TGCGCCAGCAGCCCGACTAGCGAGCAAGAGACCCAGTACTTC.

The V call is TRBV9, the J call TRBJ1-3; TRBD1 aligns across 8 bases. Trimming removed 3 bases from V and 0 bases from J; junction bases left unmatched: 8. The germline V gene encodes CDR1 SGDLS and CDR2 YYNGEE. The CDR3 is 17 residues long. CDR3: CASSASRDRNSGNTIYF. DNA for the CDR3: TGTGCCAGCAGCGCGTCCCGGGACAGGAACTCTGGAAACACCATATATTTT.

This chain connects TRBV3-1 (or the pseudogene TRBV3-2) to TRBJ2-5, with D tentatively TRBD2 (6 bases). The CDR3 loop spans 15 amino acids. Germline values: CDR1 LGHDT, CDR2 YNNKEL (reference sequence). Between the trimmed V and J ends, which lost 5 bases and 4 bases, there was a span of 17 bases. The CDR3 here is CASSREENQIETQYF. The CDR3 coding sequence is TGTGCCAGCAGCAGGGAGGAGAATCAAATAGAGACCCAGTACTTC.

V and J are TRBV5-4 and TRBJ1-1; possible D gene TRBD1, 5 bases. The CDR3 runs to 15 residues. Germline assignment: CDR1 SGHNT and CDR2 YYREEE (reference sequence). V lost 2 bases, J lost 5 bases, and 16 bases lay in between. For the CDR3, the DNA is TGTGCCAGCAGCTTTGGGGCAATTCAAAAGACTGAAGCTTTCTTT. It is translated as CASSFGAIQKTEAFF.

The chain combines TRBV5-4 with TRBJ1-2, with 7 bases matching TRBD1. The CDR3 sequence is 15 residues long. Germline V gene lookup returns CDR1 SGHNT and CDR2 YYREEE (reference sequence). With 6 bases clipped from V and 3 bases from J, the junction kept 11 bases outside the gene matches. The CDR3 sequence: CASNTDRAGYYGYTF. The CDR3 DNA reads TGTGCCAGCAACACCGACAGGGCGGGATACTATGGCTACACCTTC.